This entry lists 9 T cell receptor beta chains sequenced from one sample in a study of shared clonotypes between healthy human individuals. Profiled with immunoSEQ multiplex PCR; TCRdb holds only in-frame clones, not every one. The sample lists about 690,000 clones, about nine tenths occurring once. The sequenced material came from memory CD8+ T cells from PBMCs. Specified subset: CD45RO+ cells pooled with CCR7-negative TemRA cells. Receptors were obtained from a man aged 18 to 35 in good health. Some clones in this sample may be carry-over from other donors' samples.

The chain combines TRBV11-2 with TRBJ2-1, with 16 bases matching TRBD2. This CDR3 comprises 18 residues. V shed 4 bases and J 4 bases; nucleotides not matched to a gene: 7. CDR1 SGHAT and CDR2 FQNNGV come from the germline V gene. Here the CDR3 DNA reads TGTGCCAGCAGCTCTCACCAGGGACTAGCGGGAGGGTACAATGAGCAGTTCTTC. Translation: CASSSHQGLAGGYNEQFF.

CDR3 residues: CASSLAQLGTEAFF. The CDR3 nucleotides are TGTGCCAGCAGTTTAGCCCAATTAGGGACTGAAGCTTTCTTT. The genes are TRBV27 and TRBJ1-1, with D unclear. CDR3 size: 14 residues. The germline V gene has CDR1 MNHEY and CDR2 SMNVEV (reference sequence). V was clipped by 2 bases and J by 5 bases, with 12 bases between them.

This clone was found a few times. In DNA form, the CDR3 reads TGTGCCAGCTCACCGGGCAGGGTGTTGGAGCCCCAGCATTTT. Its translation: CASSPGRVLEPQHF. J is TRBJ1-5 and V is TRBV18; weak D call: TRBD1 (5 bases). The CDR3 spans 14 residues. Germline CDR1 reads KGHSH; CDR2 reads LQKENI. Trimming shortened V by 3 bases and J by 8 bases, and 14 bases separated the two germline ends.

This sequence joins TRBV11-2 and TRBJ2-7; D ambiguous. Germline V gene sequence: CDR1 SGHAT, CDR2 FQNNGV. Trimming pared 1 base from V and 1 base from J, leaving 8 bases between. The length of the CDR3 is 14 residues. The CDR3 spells CASSLATDSYEQYF. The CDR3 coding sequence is TGTGCCAGCAGCTTAGCGACGGATTCCTACGAGCAGTACTTC.

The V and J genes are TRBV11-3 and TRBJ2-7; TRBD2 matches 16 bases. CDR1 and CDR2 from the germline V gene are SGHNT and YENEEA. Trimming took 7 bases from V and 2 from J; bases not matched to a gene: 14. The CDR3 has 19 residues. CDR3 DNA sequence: TGTGCCAGCACGACTCAACCGGGACTAGCGGGAGGGCCCCCCTACGAGCAGTACTTC. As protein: CASTTQPGLAGGPPYEQYF.

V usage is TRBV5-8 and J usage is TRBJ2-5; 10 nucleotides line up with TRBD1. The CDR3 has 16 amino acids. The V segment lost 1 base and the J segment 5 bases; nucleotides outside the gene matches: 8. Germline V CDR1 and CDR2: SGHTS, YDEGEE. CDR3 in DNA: TGTGCCAGCAGCTTGCTGCGACAGGGGGCCGGGGAGACCCAGTACTTC. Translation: CASSLLRQGAGETQYF. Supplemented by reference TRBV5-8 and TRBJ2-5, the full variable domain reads EAGVTQSPTHLIKTRGQQATLRCSPISGHTSVYWYQQALGLGLQFLLWYDEGEERNRGNFPPRFSGRQFPNYSSELNVNALELEDSALYLCASSLLRQGAGETQYFGPGTRLLVL.

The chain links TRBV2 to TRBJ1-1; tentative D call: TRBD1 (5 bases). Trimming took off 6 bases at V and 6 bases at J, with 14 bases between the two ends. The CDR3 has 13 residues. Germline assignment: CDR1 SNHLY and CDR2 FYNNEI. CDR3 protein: CASSGDSLPEAFF. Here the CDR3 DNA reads TGTGCCAGCAGCGGAGACAGCCTTCCTGAAGCTTTCTTT.

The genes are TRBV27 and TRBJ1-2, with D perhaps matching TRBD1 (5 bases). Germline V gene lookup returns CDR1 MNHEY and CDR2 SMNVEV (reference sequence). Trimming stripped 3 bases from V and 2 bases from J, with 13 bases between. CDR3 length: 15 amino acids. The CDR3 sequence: CASSFSGALNYGYTF. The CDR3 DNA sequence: TGTGCCAGCAGTTTTTCTGGGGCCCTCAACTATGGCTACACCTTC.

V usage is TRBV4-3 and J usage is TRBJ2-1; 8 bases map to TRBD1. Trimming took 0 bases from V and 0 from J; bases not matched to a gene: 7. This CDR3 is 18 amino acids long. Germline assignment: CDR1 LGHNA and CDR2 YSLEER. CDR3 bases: TGCGCCAGCAGCCAAGATCCAGGGGGCCAGGGCTCCTACAATGAGCAGTTCTTC. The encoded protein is CASSQDPGGQGSYNEQFF.